The rows below give T cell receptor beta chains drawn from one sample of a study of blood T cell repertoires in COVID-19. Libraries were prepared by immunoSEQ multiplex PCR; TCRdb keeps only in-frame clonotypes and omits some of them. The data show roughly 300,000 clones, with around 85% seen just once and 2% to 3% held by the top ten. The sample taken for sequencing was PBMCs or T cells enriched from blood (not recorded which). Receptors were obtained from a woman between 50 and 59 years old who had recovered from COVID-19. Each CDR3 is given with its conserved first and last residue. Fields, in order: J gene, V gene, clone size, D gene, CDR3 protein, CDR3 DNA. A D gene is named only where the DNA matches it firmly. Clone sizes are given selectively: once, few, many, or a class where the clone is expanded.

TRBJ1-5 TRBV27 NA NA CASSLAGNQPQHF TGTGCCAGCAGTTTAGCAGGGAATCAGCCCCAGCATTTT
TRBJ2-1 TRBV29-1 NA TRBD2 CSALAGSSYNEQFF TGCAGCGCCCTAGCGGGATCCTCCTACAATGAGCAGTTCTTC
TRBJ2-7 TRBV12-2 NA NA CASRPGDSYEQYF TGTGCAAGTCGCCCAGGGGACTCCTACGAGCAGTACTTC
TRBJ2-1 TRBV24-1 NA NA CATRDRPYNEQFF TGTGCCACCAGGGACAGACCTTACAATGAGCAGTTCTTC
TRBJ2-4 TRBV7-9 once NA CASSLYSGNIQYF TGTGCCAGCAGCTTGTACAGTGGTAACATTCAGTACTTC
TRBJ1-2 TRBV11-2 NA NA CASSLDPGWDGYTF TGTGCCAGCAGCTTAGATCCGGGGTGGGATGGCTACACCTTC
TRBJ2-7 TRBV11-2 NA TRBD2 CASSLSPGGRISYEQYF TGTGCCAGCAGCTTATCCCCGGGGGGACGGATCTCCTACGAGCAGTACTTC
TRBJ1-1 TRBV7-9 NA NA CASSLEGRSEAFF TGTGCCAGCAGCTTAGAGGGGCGCAGTGAAGCTTTCTTT
TRBJ2-2 TRBV28 NA NA CASSHSAGELFF TGTGCCAGCAGCCATAGTGCCGGGGAGCTGTTTTTT
TRBJ2-1 TRBV30 NA NA CAWRKDGSSYNEQFF TGTGCCTGGAGAAAGGACGGGAGCTCCTACAATGAGCAGTTCTTC
TRBJ2-7 TRBV20-1 NA NA CSASLSLRVDEQYF TGCAGTGCTAGTTTGTCCCTCCGGGTCGACGAGCAGTACTTC
TRBJ2-7 TRBV7-2 NA NA CASSKGLDYEQYF TGTGCCAGCAGCAAGGGACTGGACTACGAGCAGTACTTC
TRBJ1-1 TRBV6-1 NA TRBD1 CASSDGTGVNTEAFF TGTGCCAGCAGTGATGGGACAGGGGTTAACACTGAAGCTTTCTTT
TRBJ2-1 TRBV2 NA NA CASSEERRAFSSYNEQFF TGTGCCAGCAGTGAAGAAAGGCGGGCATTTAGCTCCTACAATGAGCAGTTCTTC
TRBJ2-7 TRBV7-6 NA NA CASSLELAYEQYF TGTGCCAGCAGCTTAGAACTCGCCTACGAGCAGTACTTC
TRBJ1-1 TRBV6-2/TRBV6-3 NA NA CASSRLVEAFF TGTGCCAGCAGTCGGTTGGTTGAAGCTTTCTTT
TRBJ2-7 TRBV5-6 NA TRBD2 CASRPKAGGGKTYYEQYF TGTGCCAGCAGACCTAAAGCGGGGGGCGGCAAAACCTACTACGAGCAGTACTTC
TRBJ1-4 TRBV19 NA NA CASTRHTGGYVPNEKLFF TGTGCCAGTACTCGACACACCGGTGGTTATGTGCCTAATGAAAAACTGTTTTTT
TRBJ1-4 TRBV3-1/TRBV3-2 NA NA CASHQASNEKLFF TGTGCCAGCCATCAGGCGAGTAATGAAAAACTGTTTTTT
TRBJ1-6 TRBV5-8 NA NA CASSFSLVVGWNSPLHF TGTGCCAGCAGCTTCTCACTCGTCGTGGGCTGGAATTCACCCCTCCACTTT
TRBJ1-5 TRBV28 NA NA CASTPTGRGQPQHF TGTGCCAGCACCCCGACAGGACGAGGACAGCCCCAGCATTTT
TRBJ1-1 TRBV19 NA NA CASSIGSVPNTEAFF TGTGCCAGTAGTATAGGGAGTGTCCCGAACACTGAAGCTTTCTTT
TRBJ2-7 TRBV3-1/TRBV3-2 NA NA CASSGGGGSSYEQYF TGTGCCAGCAGCGGAGGGGGGGGAAGCTCCTACGAGCAGTACTTC
TRBJ2-7 TRBV5-1 NA NA CASSLDARLYEQYF TGCGCCAGCAGCTTGGATGCCAGGTTGTACGAGCAGTACTTC
TRBJ2-7 TRBV30 NA NA CAYGDYEQYF TGTGCCTACGGGGACTACGAGCAGTACTTC
TRBJ1-4 TRBV4-1 NA TRBD1 CASSQVEDRLNEKLFF TGCGCCAGCAGCCAAGTGGAGGACAGGTTGAATGAAAAACTGTTTTTT
TRBJ2-3 TRBV5-6 NA NA CASSPTGTVTDTQYF TGTGCCAGCAGCCCAACAGGAACGGTTACAGATACGCAGTATTTT
TRBJ1-4 TRBV5-1 NA NA CASSSGRAKGEKLFF TGCGCCAGCAGCTCGGGGAGGGCGAAGGGTGAAAAACTGTTTTTT
TRBJ1-1 TRBV15 NA NA CATSRTLVNTEAFF TGTGCCACCAGCAGGACTTTAGTGAACACTGAAGCTTTCTTT
TRBJ2-2 TRBV21-1 NA NA CASSKTKLAGITGELFF TGTGCCAGCAGCAAAACTAAACTAGCGGGTATAACCGGGGAGCTGTTTTTT
TRBJ2-3 TRBV18 NA TRBD2 CASSREGDTQYF TGTGCCAGCTCACGGGAGGGAGATACGCAGTATTTT